Presented here are 8 T cell receptor beta chains from one specimen sequenced in a study of T-cell memory formation after mild COVID-19. TCRdb reprocessed the 5' RACE reads via MiXCR and lists one record per CDR3 protein. The table has tens of thousands of distinct CDR3 sequences, 15% to 20% seen once. Sequenced material: PBMCs or a T cell subset sorted from them (not recorded which). These receptors all stem from an adult woman who had mild COVID-19 (a few samples of this study predate the infection). Cell type and time point are not known.

The rearrangement uses TRBV29-1 and TRBJ1-2; no clear D gene. The CDR3 runs 11 residues. V lost 7 bases and J 4 bases, leaving 10 bases between the germline ends. The germline V gene has CDR1 SQVTM and CDR2 ANQGSEA. The CDR3 is CSASGGYGYTF. CDR3 DNA: TGCAGCGCCTCAGGCGGCTATGGCTACACCTTC. Full variable domain (outside the CDR3, taken from reference TRBV29-1 and TRBJ1-2): SAVISQKPSRDICQRGTSLTIQCQVDSQVTMMFWYRQQPGQSLTLIATANQGSEATYESGFVIDKFPISRPNLTFSTLTVSNMSPEDSSIYLCSASGGYGYTFGSGTRLTVV.

The chain has TRBV7-6 and TRBJ2-2; 8 bases line up with TRBD1. V gave up 6 bases and J gave up 6 bases; unmatched junction bases: 6. The CDR3 runs 14 residues. Germline V CDR1 and CDR2: SGHVS, FNYEAQ. CDR3 in DNA: TGTGCCAGCAGGCCGACAGGGGAGGCCGGGGAGCTGTTTTTT. This encodes CASRPTGEAGELFF.

In its sample, this clonotype was seen a few times. This chain connects TRBV7-9 to TRBJ2-2; D unresolved. Trimming cost V 5 bases and J 5 bases, with 6 bases left between them. Per the germline V gene, CDR1 is SEHNR and CDR2 is FQNEAQ (reference sequence). This CDR3 has 12 residues. CDR3 loop: CASSHLTGELFF. Written as DNA, the CDR3 is TGTGCCAGCAGCCACCTTACCGGGGAGCTGTTTTTT.

This clonotype was seen a few times. The J gene is TRBJ2-3, the V gene TRBV12-3 or TRBV12-4; D is perhaps TRBD1 (6 bases). The V end lost 6 bases, the J end lost 0 bases, and 10 bases lay between the germline ends. The length of the CDR3 is 14 residues. The CDR3 protein is CASRPDSSTDTQYF. CDR3 coding DNA: TGTGCCAGCAGACCGGACAGTAGCACAGATACGCAGTATTTT.

The rearrangement links TRBV5-1 to TRBJ1-1; no definite D call. The CDR3 covers 11 residues. V gave up 2 bases and J gave up 5 bases, with 4 bases separating them. Germline-derived CDR1 and CDR2 are SGHRS and YFSETQ. The CDR3 here is CASSFGTEAFF. The DNA of the CDR3 is TGCGCCAGCAGCTTCGGTACTGAAGCTTTCTTT.

This clonotype appeared a few times. This rearrangement joins TRBV7-9 to TRBJ1-2; D is unclear. Germline CDR1 and CDR2: SEHNR and FQNEAQ (reference sequence). Trimming removed 1 base from V and 1 base from J, with 7 bases in between. The CDR3 consists of 14 residues. The CDR3 DNA reads TGTGCCAGCAGCTTAGAAGACCTTAACTATGGCTACACCTTC. Its protein product is CASSLEDLNYGYTF.

V usage is TRBV6-6 and J usage is TRBJ2-1, with TRBD2 identical over 13 bases. The CDR3 is made up of 18 amino acids. The V gene's germline CDR1 is MNHNY and CDR2 SVGAGI (reference sequence). Trimming cost V 3 bases and J 0 bases; bases outside gene matches: 5. The CDR3 DNA reads as TGTGCCAGCAGTTATTCAGGACTAGCGGGGGACTCCTACAATGAGCAGTTCTTC. Amino acid sequence: CASSYSGLAGDSYNEQFF.

The gene calls are TRBV12-5 and TRBJ2-7; no reliable D call. CDR1 is LGHNT, CDR2 FRNRAP, per germline. The CDR3 spans 15 residues. Deletions cut 6 bases from V and 6 bases from J, with 21 bases between. The CDR3 protein is CASGSTHYLHGEQYF. CDR3 DNA sequence: TGTGCTAGTGGCTCGACTCACTACCTCCACGGCGAGCAGTACTTC.